Listed below are T cell receptor beta chains from one sample, sequenced in a study of blood T cell repertoires in COVID-19. Data came from immunoSEQ multiplex PCR; TCRdb stores just in-frame clones and leaves some out. The sample has 450,000 to 500,000 clones, more than 85% seen once. Sequenced input: PBMCs or T cells enriched from blood (not recorded which). The receptors stem from a woman aged 60-75 years who had recovered from COVID-19. The CDR3 runs from the conserved cysteine through the conserved F or W. A D gene is named only where the DNA matches it firmly. Not every row has a clone size; where given, it reads once, few, many or a size class.

clone size: once; J gene: TRBJ2-2; D gene: TRBD1; V gene: TRBV9; CDR3 DNA: TGTGCCAGCAGCGTAGCCCAGCAGGGGGCAAACACCGGGGAGCTGTTTTTT; CDR3 protein: CASSVAQQGANTGELFF
clone size: few; J gene: TRBJ1-2; D gene: -; V gene: TRBV19; CDR3 DNA: TGTGCCAGTGGATCAGGGGTCGGCGTCTATGGCTACACCTTC; CDR3 protein: CASGSGVGVYGYTF
clone size: -; J gene: TRBJ2-1; D gene: -; V gene: TRBV11-2; CDR3 DNA: TGTGCCAGCAGCTCCGAGAGGGTTTTGAAGGAGCAGTTCTTC; CDR3 protein: CASSSERVLKEQFF
clone size: -; J gene: TRBJ1-2; D gene: -; V gene: TRBV15; CDR3 DNA: TGTGCCACCAGCAGAGGCAGGGTAGAGGATGGCTACACCTTC; CDR3 protein: CATSRGRVEDGYTF
clone size: -; J gene: TRBJ1-5; D gene: TRBD1; V gene: TRBV5-6; CDR3 DNA: TGTGCCAGCAGCTCCACCGGGACAGGGGCCGGTAGCAATCAGCCCCAGCATTTT; CDR3 protein: CASSSTGTGAGSNQPQHF
clone size: once; J gene: TRBJ1-2; D gene: -; V gene: TRBV3-1/TRBV3-2; CDR3 DNA: TGTGCCAGCGGTATTACAGGGAACTATGGCTACACCTTC; CDR3 protein: CASGITGNYGYTF
clone size: -; J gene: TRBJ1-5; D gene: -; V gene: TRBV4-1; CDR3 DNA: TGCGCCAGCAGCCAAGAGCGAGATCAGCCCCAGCATTTT; CDR3 protein: CASSQERDQPQHF
clone size: -; J gene: TRBJ2-2; D gene: -; V gene: TRBV9; CDR3 DNA: TGTGCCAGCAGCTGGAGGGTCGGGAACACCGGGGAGCTGTTTTTT; CDR3 protein: CASSWRVGNTGELFF
clone size: -; J gene: TRBJ1-2; D gene: TRBD1; V gene: TRBV3-1/TRBV3-2; CDR3 DNA: TGTGCCAGCAGCCGCCGGGACAGGGACGGCTACACCTTC; CDR3 protein: CASSRRDRDGYTF
clone size: -; J gene: TRBJ2-2; D gene: -; V gene: TRBV12-5; CDR3 DNA: TGTGCTAGTGGTTTCCGGCAGGGTACCGGGGAGCTGTTTTTT; CDR3 protein: CASGFRQGTGELFF
clone size: once; J gene: TRBJ1-1; D gene: -; V gene: TRBV12-5; CDR3 DNA: TGTGCTAGTGGTTTGGTACTAGGGGAGGGAATAGACACTGAAGCTTTCTTT; CDR3 protein: CASGLVLGEGIDTEAFF
clone size: -; J gene: TRBJ2-4; D gene: TRBD2; V gene: TRBV4-1; CDR3 DNA: TGCGCCAGCAGCCAACAGACTAGCGGGGGGCCCAAGACTCAGTACTTC; CDR3 protein: CASSQQTSGGPKTQYF
clone size: -; J gene: TRBJ2-1; D gene: TRBD2; V gene: TRBV4-1; CDR3 DNA: TGCGCCAGCAGCCGGGGGGCTAGCGGGGGTTTTGGGAATGAGCAGTTCTTC; CDR3 protein: CASSRGASGGFGNEQFF
clone size: -; J gene: TRBJ1-6; D gene: TRBD1; V gene: TRBV4-1; CDR3 DNA: TGCGCCAGCAGCTTCAGGGGGCTGTCCTATAATTCACCCCTCCACTTT; CDR3 protein: CASSFRGLSYNSPLHF
clone size: -; J gene: TRBJ2-3; D gene: -; V gene: TRBV5-4; CDR3 DNA: TGTGCCAGCAGCTTGGCGACAGATACGCAGTATTTT; CDR3 protein: CASSLATDTQYF
clone size: -; J gene: TRBJ1-2; D gene: -; V gene: TRBV6-5; CDR3 DNA: TGTGCCAGCAGTTACCGAGCGAATGCCCCGGTCTATGGCTACACCTTC; CDR3 protein: CASSYRANAPVYGYTF
clone size: few; J gene: TRBJ1-4; D gene: -; V gene: TRBV27; CDR3 DNA: TGTGCCAGCAGTGCGACAGACCTTAATGAAAAACTGTTTTTT; CDR3 protein: CASSATDLNEKLFF
clone size: -; J gene: TRBJ1-2; D gene: -; V gene: TRBV4-1; CDR3 DNA: TGCGCCAGCAGCCGCCCGGGACAACGTCATGGCTACACCTTC; CDR3 protein: CASSRPGQRHGYTF
clone size: once; J gene: TRBJ2-1; D gene: TRBD1; V gene: TRBV10-2; CDR3 DNA: TGCGCCAGCAGTGACCTTCAGGGGACAGGACCGAGCTCCTACAATGAGCAGTTCTTC; CDR3 protein: CASSDLQGTGPSSYNEQFF
clone size: -; J gene: TRBJ1-1; D gene: -; V gene: TRBV5-1; CDR3 DNA: TGCGCCAGCAGAATACCGGGGAACACTGAAGCTTTCTTT; CDR3 protein: CASRIPGNTEAFF
clone size: -; J gene: TRBJ1-1; D gene: TRBD1; V gene: TRBV28; CDR3 DNA: TGTGCCGCGAGGATTGGGACAGGGATGAACACTGAAGCTTTCTTT; CDR3 protein: CAARIGTGMNTEAFF
clone size: -; J gene: TRBJ2-3; D gene: -; V gene: TRBV4-1; CDR3 DNA: TGCGCCAGCAGCTCCGGAGGAGACATGTCTCGCACAGATACGCAGTATTTT; CDR3 protein: CASSSGGDMSRTDTQYF
clone size: once; J gene: TRBJ1-6; D gene: -; V gene: TRBV5-1; CDR3 DNA: TGCGCCAGCAGCTTTTCCAGGATTACAAATTCACCCCTCCACTTT; CDR3 protein: CASSFSRITNSPLHF
clone size: -; J gene: TRBJ1-2; D gene: TRBD1; V gene: TRBV5-4; CDR3 DNA: TGTGCCAGCAGCTTCCAGGGGGCGCTTGGCTACACCTTC; CDR3 protein: CASSFQGALGYTF
clone size: -; J gene: TRBJ1-6; D gene: -; V gene: TRBV2; CDR3 DNA: TGTGCCAGCAGTGAATGGGGGCGCGATAATTCACCCCTCCACTTT; CDR3 protein: CASSEWGRDNSPLHF
clone size: -; J gene: TRBJ1-6; D gene: -; V gene: TRBV27; CDR3 DNA: TGTGCCAGCAGTTTCCGCCCGAGCTCCTATAATTCACCCCTCCACTTT; CDR3 protein: CASSFRPSSYNSPLHF
clone size: -; J gene: TRBJ1-4; D gene: -; V gene: TRBV19; CDR3 DNA: TGTGCCAGTAATTACCGACAGTCATTAGAAGAAAAACTGTTTTTT; CDR3 protein: CASNYRQSLEEKLFF
clone size: -; J gene: TRBJ1-6; D gene: TRBD1; V gene: TRBV2; CDR3 DNA: TGTGCCAGCAGCCAGGGGGCGGACAATTCACCCCTCCACTTT; CDR3 protein: CASSQGADNSPLHF
clone size: -; J gene: TRBJ1-4; D gene: TRBD1; V gene: TRBV4-2; CDR3 DNA: TGTGCCAGCAGCCAAGCAGCGGGACAGGGGAATGAAAAACTGTTTTTT; CDR3 protein: CASSQAAGQGNEKLFF
clone size: -; J gene: TRBJ2-1; D gene: TRBD2; V gene: TRBV5-1; CDR3 DNA: TGCGCCAGCAGCCCGACTAGCGGGGGGGCCAATTGGCAGTTCTTC; CDR3 protein: CASSPTSGGANWQFF
clone size: -; J gene: TRBJ2-1; D gene: -; V gene: TRBV3-1/TRBV3-2; CDR3 DNA: TGTGCCAGCAGTCCTACTCTTTCGAGCTCCTACAATGAGCAGTTCTTC; CDR3 protein: CASSPTLSSSYNEQFF
clone size: -; J gene: TRBJ2-5; D gene: -; V gene: TRBV12-3/TRBV12-4; CDR3 DNA: TGTGCCAGCAGTTTATTGCGCCAAGAGACCCAGTACTTC; CDR3 protein: CASSLLRQETQYF
clone size: many; J gene: TRBJ2-7; D gene: -; V gene: TRBV27; CDR3 DNA: TGTGCCAGCAGGGGGCTTTACGAGCAGTACTTC; CDR3 protein: CASRGLYEQYF
clone size: -; J gene: TRBJ2-5; D gene: TRBD2; V gene: TRBV28; CDR3 DNA: TGTGCCAGCAGTATTAGCGGGGTACAAGAGACCCAGTACTTC; CDR3 protein: CASSISGVQETQYF
clone size: -; J gene: TRBJ2-1; D gene: TRBD2; V gene: TRBV27; CDR3 DNA: TGTGCCAGCAGTTTATCGTTCTCTACTAGCGGGGGGGCAAATGAGCAGTTCTTC; CDR3 protein: CASSLSFSTSGGANEQFF
clone size: -; J gene: TRBJ2-1; D gene: -; V gene: TRBV18; CDR3 DNA: TGTGCCAGCTCAACCACAGACGGCTACAATGAGCAGTTCTTC; CDR3 protein: CASSTTDGYNEQFF
clone size: -; J gene: TRBJ2-5; D gene: TRBD1; V gene: TRBV6-5; CDR3 DNA: TGTGCCAGCAGCGGGACAGTCGAAGAGACCCAGTACTTC; CDR3 protein: CASSGTVEETQYF
clone size: -; J gene: TRBJ1-1; D gene: -; V gene: TRBV7-9; CDR3 DNA: TGTGCCAGCAGCTTTGGTGGGTATGGGAGCACTGAAGCTTTCTTT; CDR3 protein: CASSFGGYGSTEAFF
clone size: -; J gene: TRBJ1-1; D gene: -; V gene: TRBV19; CDR3 DNA: TGTGCCAGTAGTATAGAGGGGCAGCCGAACACTGAAGCTTTCTTT; CDR3 protein: CASSIEGQPNTEAFF
clone size: -; J gene: TRBJ2-3; D gene: TRBD2; V gene: TRBV4-2; CDR3 DNA: TGTGCCAGCAGCCAGGAGGAGCGGGGGGGAGCTAGCACAGATACGCAGTATTTT; CDR3 protein: CASSQEERGGASTDTQYF
clone size: -; J gene: TRBJ1-2; D gene: -; V gene: TRBV10-3; CDR3 DNA: TGTGCCATCAAAAGGGGTGGCGGGACGGCCGAGACTAACTATGGCTACACCTTC; CDR3 protein: CAIKRGGGTAETNYGYTF
clone size: -; J gene: TRBJ2-1; D gene: TRBD1; V gene: TRBV25-1; CDR3 DNA: TGTGCCAGCAGTTATGAGGGGGCTAGATATGAGCAGTTCTTC; CDR3 protein: CASSYEGARYEQFF
clone size: once; J gene: TRBJ2-2; D gene: -; V gene: TRBV24-1; CDR3 DNA: TGTGCCGCGGCCATGAGGGAAGGGGAGCTGTTTTTT; CDR3 protein: CAAAMREGELFF
clone size: -; J gene: TRBJ1-2; D gene: TRBD1; V gene: TRBV11-2; CDR3 DNA: TGTGCCAGCTCGGGACAGGGAGGTGGCTACACCTTC; CDR3 protein: CASSGQGGGYTF
clone size: -; J gene: TRBJ1-1; D gene: -; V gene: TRBV5-4; CDR3 DNA: TGTGCCAGCAGCTCCCCTCAGGGGACTGAAGCTTTCTTT; CDR3 protein: CASSSPQGTEAFF
clone size: -; J gene: TRBJ2-5; D gene: TRBD2; V gene: TRBV7-2; CDR3 DNA: TGTGCCAGCAGCTTAGCGCGGGGGGTACAAGAGACCCAGTACTTC; CDR3 protein: CASSLARGVQETQYF
clone size: -; J gene: TRBJ1-3; D gene: TRBD1; V gene: TRBV28; CDR3 DNA: TGTGCCAGCAGTAGGACAGGGGGCTCTGGAAACACCATATATTTT; CDR3 protein: CASSRTGGSGNTIYF
clone size: -; J gene: TRBJ2-3; D gene: -; V gene: TRBV13; CDR3 DNA: TGTGCCAGCAGCCCCAGGGACACCGAAGATACGCAGTATTTT; CDR3 protein: CASSPRDTEDTQYF
clone size: -; J gene: TRBJ1-2; D gene: -; V gene: TRBV7-8; CDR3 DNA: TGTGCCAGCAGCTTAGCCCAGGGGCAATATAACTATGGCTACACCTTC; CDR3 protein: CASSLAQGQYNYGYTF
clone size: -; J gene: TRBJ1-2; D gene: -; V gene: TRBV3-1/TRBV3-2; CDR3 DNA: TGTGCCAGCAGCCACGGCGGGATCAACTATGGCTACACCTTC; CDR3 protein: CASSHGGINYGYTF
clone size: -; J gene: TRBJ1-5; D gene: TRBD1; V gene: TRBV19; CDR3 DNA: TGTGCCAGTAGACCGACAGGGGGTCCGGATCAGCCCCAGCATTTT; CDR3 protein: CASRPTGGPDQPQHF
clone size: -; J gene: TRBJ1-2; D gene: -; V gene: TRBV3-1/TRBV3-2; CDR3 DNA: TGTGCCAGCAGCCCTACGACAGGTGGCTATGGCTACACCTTC; CDR3 protein: CASSPTTGGYGYTF
clone size: -; J gene: TRBJ2-3; D gene: TRBD2; V gene: TRBV2; CDR3 DNA: TGTGCCAGCTCTAGCGGGGGGCACCCAGATACGCAGTATTTT; CDR3 protein: CASSSGGHPDTQYF
clone size: -; J gene: TRBJ2-1; D gene: -; V gene: TRBV12-3/TRBV12-4; CDR3 DNA: TGTGCCAGCGGCCGGGACTTTAATGAGCAGTTCTTC; CDR3 protein: CASGRDFNEQFF